The 9 T cell receptor beta chains given below trace back to one sample, sequenced in a study of blood T cell repertoires in COVID-19 (TCRdb year 2020). The method behind the library was the immunoSEQ multiplex PCR assay. TCRdb obtained this table from immuneACCESS and retained in-frame rearrangements with V and J assigned. These tables miss some clones; where compared with another copy, unresolved V genes account for less than half of the shortfall, and the remainder is unexplained. The sample yields roughly 200,000 clones; roughly 89% were counted once. The top ten hold about a tenth of the sample. The sample was PBMCs or T cells enriched from blood (not recorded which). These receptors originate from a man younger than 35 with acute COVID-19.

The chain couples TRBV28 to TRBJ2-1; 15 bases align to TRBD2. The CDR3 covers 14 residues. The J segment lost 9 bases and the V segment lost 8 bases, leaving 5 bases of the junction unmatched. CDR1 is MDHEN, CDR2 SYDVKM, per germline. CDR3 loop: CASRGLAGGSEQFF. CDR3 bases: TGTGCCAGCCGGGGACTAGCGGGAGGTTCTGAGCAGTTCTTC.

The chain carries TRBV9 and TRBJ2-7, with D hard to call. CDR3 length: 14 amino acids. Per the germline V gene, CDR1 is SGDLS and CDR2 is YYNGEE. Trimming left V 0 bases short and J 0 bases short, with 7 bases between. CDR3 sequence reads: CASSVATSSYEQYF. CDR3 coding DNA: TGTGCCAGCAGCGTAGCTACGAGCTCCTACGAGCAGTACTTC.

CDR3 sequence: CASSSSSYNEQFF. For the CDR3, the DNA is TGTGCCAGCAGTTCGAGCTCCTACAATGAGCAGTTCTTC. The chain employs TRBV28 and TRBJ2-1; D uncertain. The V gene lost 4 bases and the J gene lost 0 bases, with 4 bases spanning the gap. The CDR3 is made up of 13 amino acids. From germline, CDR1 is MDHEN and CDR2 SYDVKM.

CDR3 protein: CASSLSLGSYEQYF. The DNA of the CDR3 is TGCGCCAGCAGCCTAAGCCTAGGATCCTACGAGCAGTACTTC. This rearrangement joins TRBV5-1 to TRBJ2-7; D not certain. The CDR3 totals 14 residues. V was shortened by 4 bases and J by 1 base, with 12 bases between the two germline ends. Germline CDR1 and CDR2: SGHRS and YFSETQ.

The J gene is TRBJ2-1, the V gene TRBV11-2; tentative D call: TRBD2 (6 bases). There are 13 residues in the CDR3. V lost 5 bases and J lost 2, with 7 bases in between. Per germline, CDR1 SGHAT and CDR2 FQNNGV. CDR3 sequence (DNA): TGTGCCAGCAGCCAGCGGGCCTACAATGAGCAGTTCTTC. Encoded protein: CASSQRAYNEQFF.

The chain combines TRBV7-9 with TRBJ1-3; D is ambiguous. Trimming cost V 3 bases and J 0 bases, with 6 bases left between them. Germline V CDR1 and CDR2: SEHNR, FQNEAQ (reference sequence). The CDR3 is 14 residues long. The CDR3 here is CASSFGSSGNTIYF. CDR3 in DNA: TGTGCCAGCAGCTTTGGGAGCTCTGGAAACACCATATATTTT.

About this clone: Other DNA sequences in this specimen translate into the identical CDR3. The rearrangement uses TRBV7-8 and TRBJ1-5, with unresolved D. Per germline, CDR1 SGHVS and CDR2 FQNEAQ. The CDR3 extends over 13 amino acids. The V end was cut by 2 bases, the J end by 4 bases, with 6 bases between. The CDR3 DNA follows: TGTGCCAGCAGCTTATCCGGGAATCAGCCCCAGCATTTT. Protein: CASSLSGNQPQHF. The whole variable domain, filled in from reference TRBV7-8 and TRBJ1-5, reads GAGVSQSPRYKVAKRGQDVALRCDPISGHVSLFWYQQALGQGPEFLTYFQNEAQLDKSGLPSDRFFAERPEGSVSTLKIQRTQQEDSAVYLCASSLSGNQPQHFGDGTRLSIL.

The V gene is TRBV7-9, the J gene TRBJ2-1, with a possible D match to TRBD1 (6 bases). The CDR3 runs 14 residues. Per germline, CDR1 SEHNR and CDR2 FQNEAQ (reference sequence). Trimming took off 1 base at V and 6 bases at J, with 10 bases between the two ends. CDR3 protein: CASSLEQGFNEQFF. The CDR3 coding sequence is TGTGCCAGCAGCTTAGAACAGGGTTTCAATGAGCAGTTCTTC.

The chain links TRBV11-1 to TRBJ2-5; TRBD2 aligns across 9 bases. The J segment lost 3 bases and the V segment lost 4 bases, leaving 3 bases of the junction unmatched. The germline gives CDR1 SGHAT, CDR2 FQDESV (reference sequence). The CDR3 length is 14 residues. DNA of the CDR3: TGTGCCAGCAGCTACAGACTAGCGGAAGAGACCCAGTACTTC. Amino acid sequence: CASSYRLAEETQYF.